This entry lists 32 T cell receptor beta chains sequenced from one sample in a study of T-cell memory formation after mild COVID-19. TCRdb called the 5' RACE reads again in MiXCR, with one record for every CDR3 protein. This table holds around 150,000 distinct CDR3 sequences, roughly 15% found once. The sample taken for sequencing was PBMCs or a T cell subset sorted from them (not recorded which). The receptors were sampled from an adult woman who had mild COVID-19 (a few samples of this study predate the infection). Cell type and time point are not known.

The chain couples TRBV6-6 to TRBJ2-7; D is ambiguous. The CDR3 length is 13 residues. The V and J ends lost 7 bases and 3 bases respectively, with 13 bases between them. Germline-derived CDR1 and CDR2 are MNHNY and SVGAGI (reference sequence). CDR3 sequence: CASTLSWGYEQYV. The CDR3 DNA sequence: TGTGCCAGCACCCTCTCATGGGGCTACGAGCAGTACGTC.

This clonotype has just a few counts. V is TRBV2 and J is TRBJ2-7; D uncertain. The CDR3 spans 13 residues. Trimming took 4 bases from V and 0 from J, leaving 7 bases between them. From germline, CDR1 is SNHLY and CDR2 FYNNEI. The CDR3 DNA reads TGTGCCAGCAGTGTTGGAGCCTCCTACGAGCAGTACTTC. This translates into CASSVGASYEQYF. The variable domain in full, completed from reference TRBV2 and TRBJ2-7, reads EPEVTQTPSHQVTQMGQEVILRCVPISNHLYFYWYRQILGQKVEFLVSFYNNEISEKSEIFDDQFSVERPDGSNFTLKIRSTKLEDSAMYFCASSVGASYEQYFGPGTRLTVT.

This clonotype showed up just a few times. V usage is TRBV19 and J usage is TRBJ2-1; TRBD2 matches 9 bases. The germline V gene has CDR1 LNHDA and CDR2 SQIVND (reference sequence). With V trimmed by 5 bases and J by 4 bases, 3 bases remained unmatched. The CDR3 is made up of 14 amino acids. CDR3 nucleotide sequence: TGTGCCAGTAGTTGGCTAGCGGGGTACAATGAGCAGTTCTTC. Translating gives CASSWLAGYNEQFF.

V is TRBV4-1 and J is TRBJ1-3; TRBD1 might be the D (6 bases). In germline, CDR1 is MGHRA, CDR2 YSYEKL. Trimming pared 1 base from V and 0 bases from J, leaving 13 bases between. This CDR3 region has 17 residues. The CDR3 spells CASSQGFQGISGNTIYF. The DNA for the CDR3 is TGCGCCAGCAGCCAAGGATTTCAGGGGATCTCTGGAAACACCATATATTTT.

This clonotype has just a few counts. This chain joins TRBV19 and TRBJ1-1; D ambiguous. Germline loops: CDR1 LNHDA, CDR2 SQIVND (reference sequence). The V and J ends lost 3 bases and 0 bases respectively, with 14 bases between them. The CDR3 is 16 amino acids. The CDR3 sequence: CASSIGSGGLNTEAFF. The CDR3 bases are TGTGCCAGTAGTATCGGATCGGGCGGCCTGAACACTGAAGCTTTCTTT.

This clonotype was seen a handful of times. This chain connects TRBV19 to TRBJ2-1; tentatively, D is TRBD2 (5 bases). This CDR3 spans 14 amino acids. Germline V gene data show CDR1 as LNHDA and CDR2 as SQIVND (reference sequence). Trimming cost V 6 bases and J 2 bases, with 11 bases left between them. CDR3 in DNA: TGTGCCAGTAGCGGGGAAACCGCCTACAATGAGCAGTTCTTC. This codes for CASSGETAYNEQFF.

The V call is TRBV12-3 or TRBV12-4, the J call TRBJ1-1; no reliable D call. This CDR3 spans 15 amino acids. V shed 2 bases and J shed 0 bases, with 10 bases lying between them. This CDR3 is CASSLSVGLNTEAFF. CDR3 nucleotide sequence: TGTGCCAGCAGTTTATCCGTAGGGTTGAACACTGAAGCTTTCTTT.

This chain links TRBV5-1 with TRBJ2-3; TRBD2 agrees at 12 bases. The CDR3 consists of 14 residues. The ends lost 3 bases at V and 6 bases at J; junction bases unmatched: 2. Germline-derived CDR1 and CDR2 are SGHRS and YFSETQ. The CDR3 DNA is TGCGCCAGCAGCTGGGGGACTAGCGGGGATACGCAGTATTTT. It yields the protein CASSWGTSGDTQYF.

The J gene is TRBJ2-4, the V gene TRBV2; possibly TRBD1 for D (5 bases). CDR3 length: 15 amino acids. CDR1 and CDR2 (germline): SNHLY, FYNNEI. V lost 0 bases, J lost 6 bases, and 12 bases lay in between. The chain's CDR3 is CASSEALGQGNIQYF. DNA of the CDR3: TGTGCCAGCAGTGAAGCGCTTGGGCAGGGAAACATTCAGTACTTC.

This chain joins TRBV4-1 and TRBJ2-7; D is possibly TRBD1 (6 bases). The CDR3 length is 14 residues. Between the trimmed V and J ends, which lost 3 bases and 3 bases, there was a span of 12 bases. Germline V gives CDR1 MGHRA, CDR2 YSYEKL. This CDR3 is CASSQSGGHYEQYF. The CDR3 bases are TGCGCCAGCAGCCAGTCTGGGGGCCACTACGAGCAGTACTTC.

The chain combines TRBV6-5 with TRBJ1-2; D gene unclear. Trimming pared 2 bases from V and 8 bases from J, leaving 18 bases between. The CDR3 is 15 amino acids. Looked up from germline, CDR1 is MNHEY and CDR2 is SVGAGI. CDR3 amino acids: CASSYRFVGVDGYTF. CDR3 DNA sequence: TGTGCCAGCAGTTACCGGTTCGTCGGGGTGGACGGCTACACCTTC.

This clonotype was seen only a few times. CDR3 amino acids: CSVGQKFTGELFF. The CDR3 nucleotides are TGCAGCGTTGGACAGAAATTCACCGGGGAGCTGTTTTTT. The V call is TRBV29-1, the J call TRBJ2-2; D perhaps matches TRBD1 (5 bases). V was cut by 4 bases and J by 4 bases, with 10 bases left in between. Per germline, CDR1 SQVTM and CDR2 ANQGSEA. This CDR3 has 13 amino acids.

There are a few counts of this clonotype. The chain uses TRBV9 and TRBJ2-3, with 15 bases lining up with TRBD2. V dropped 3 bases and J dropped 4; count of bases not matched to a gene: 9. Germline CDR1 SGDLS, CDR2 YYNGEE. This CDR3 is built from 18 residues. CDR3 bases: TGTGCCAGCAGCGCCCGGACTAGCGGGGGGGCAACACCAGATACGCAGTATTTT. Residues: CASSARTSGGATPDTQYF.

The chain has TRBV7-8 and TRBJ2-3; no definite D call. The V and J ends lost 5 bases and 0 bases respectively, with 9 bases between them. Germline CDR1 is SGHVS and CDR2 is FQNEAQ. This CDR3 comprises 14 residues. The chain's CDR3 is CASSEPPSTDTQYF. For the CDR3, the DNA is TGTGCCAGCAGCGAGCCACCGAGCACAGATACGCAGTATTTT. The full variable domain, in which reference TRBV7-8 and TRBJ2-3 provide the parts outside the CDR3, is GAGVSQSPRYKVAKRGQDVALRCDPISGHVSLFWYQQALGQGPEFLTYFQNEAQLDKSGLPSDRFFAERPEGSVSTLKIQRTQQEDSAVYLCASSEPPSTDTQYFGPGTRLTVL.

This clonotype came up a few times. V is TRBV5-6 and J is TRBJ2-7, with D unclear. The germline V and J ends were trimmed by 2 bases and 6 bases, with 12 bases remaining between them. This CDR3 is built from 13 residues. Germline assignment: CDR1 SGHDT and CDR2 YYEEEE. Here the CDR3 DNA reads TGTGCCAGCAGCTTTTTAGGCCCCGGCGAGCAGTACTTC. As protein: CASSFLGPGEQYF.

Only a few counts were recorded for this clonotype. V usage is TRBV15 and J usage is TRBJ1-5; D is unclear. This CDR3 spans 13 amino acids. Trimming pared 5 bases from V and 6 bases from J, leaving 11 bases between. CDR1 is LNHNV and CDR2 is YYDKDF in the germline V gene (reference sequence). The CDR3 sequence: CATSPGWAQPQHF. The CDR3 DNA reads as TGTGCCACCAGCCCCGGGTGGGCTCAGCCCCAGCATTTT. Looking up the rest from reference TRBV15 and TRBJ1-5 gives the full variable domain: DAMVIQNPRYQVTQFGKPVTLSCSQTLNHNVMYWYQQKSSQAPKLLFHYYDKDFNNEADTPDNFQSRRPNTSFCFLDIRSPGLGDTAMYLCATSPGWAQPQHFGDGTRLSIL.

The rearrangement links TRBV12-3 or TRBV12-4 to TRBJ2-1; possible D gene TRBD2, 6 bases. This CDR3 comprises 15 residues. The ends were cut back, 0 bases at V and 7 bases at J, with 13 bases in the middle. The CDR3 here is CASSLAQYRGNEQFF. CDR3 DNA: TGTGCCAGCAGTTTAGCGCAATATCGGGGGAATGAGCAGTTCTTC.

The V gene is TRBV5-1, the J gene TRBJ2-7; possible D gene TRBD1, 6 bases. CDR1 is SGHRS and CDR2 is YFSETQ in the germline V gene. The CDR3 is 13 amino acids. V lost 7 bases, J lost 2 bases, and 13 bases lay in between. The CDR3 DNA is TGCGCCAGCGCTTACAGGGAACCCTACGAGCAGTACTTC. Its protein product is CASAYREPYEQYF.

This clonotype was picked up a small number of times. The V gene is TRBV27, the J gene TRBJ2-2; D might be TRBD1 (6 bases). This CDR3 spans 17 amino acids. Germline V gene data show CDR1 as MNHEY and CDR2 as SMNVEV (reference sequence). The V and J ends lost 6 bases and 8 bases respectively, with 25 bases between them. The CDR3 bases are TGTGCCAGCAGCTACCTACCGGGACAACTTCGGCCAGGGGAGCTGTTTTTT. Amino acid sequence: CASSYLPGQLRPGELFF.

CDR3 sequence reads: CASSFPVPSYEQYF. The CDR3 nucleotides are TGTGCCAGCAGCTTCCCTGTACCCTCCTACGAGCAGTACTTC. The genes are TRBV7-2 and TRBJ2-7; D remains ambiguous. CDR1 and CDR2 (germline): SGHTA, FQGNSA. This CDR3 comprises 14 residues. V was trimmed by 3 bases and J by 0 bases, leaving 9 bases between them.

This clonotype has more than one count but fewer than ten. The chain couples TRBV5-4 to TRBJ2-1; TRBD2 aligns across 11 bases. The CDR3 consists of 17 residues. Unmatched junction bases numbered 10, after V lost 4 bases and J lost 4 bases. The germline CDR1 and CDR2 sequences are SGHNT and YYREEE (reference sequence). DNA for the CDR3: TGTGCCAGCAGCAGATTTAGCGGGGGGGATCCGTACAATGAGCAGTTCTTC. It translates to CASSRFSGGDPYNEQFF.

CDR3 in DNA: TGTGCCAGCAGCTCGGCCCCCAGCGTATACGAGCAGTACTTC. Its protein is CASSSAPSVYEQYF. The chain uses TRBV7-8 and TRBJ2-7; no clear D. This CDR3 has 14 amino acids. Germline CDR1 reads SGHVS; CDR2 reads FQNEAQ. V was shortened by 4 bases and J by 4 bases, with 14 bases between the two germline ends.

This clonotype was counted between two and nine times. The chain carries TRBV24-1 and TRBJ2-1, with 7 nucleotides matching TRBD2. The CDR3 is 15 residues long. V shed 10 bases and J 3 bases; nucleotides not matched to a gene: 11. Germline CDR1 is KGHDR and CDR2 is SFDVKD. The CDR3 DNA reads TGTGCCACGAGCGACCGGGACTACGACTACAATGAGCAGTTCTTC. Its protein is CATSDRDYDYNEQFF.

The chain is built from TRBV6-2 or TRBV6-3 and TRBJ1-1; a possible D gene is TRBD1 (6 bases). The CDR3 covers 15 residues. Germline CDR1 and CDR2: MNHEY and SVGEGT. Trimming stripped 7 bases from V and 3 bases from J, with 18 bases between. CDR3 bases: TGTGCCAGCACCAAGAAGTACAGGGTCGACACTGAAGCTTTCTTT. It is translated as CASTKKYRVDTEAFF.

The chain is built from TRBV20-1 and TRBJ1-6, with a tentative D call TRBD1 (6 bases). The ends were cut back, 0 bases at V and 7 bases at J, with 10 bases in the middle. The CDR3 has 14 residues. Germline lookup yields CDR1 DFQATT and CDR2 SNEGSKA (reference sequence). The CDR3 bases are TGCAGTGCTAGAGATAGGGGGGGCAATTCACCCCTCCACTTT. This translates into CSARDRGGNSPLHF.

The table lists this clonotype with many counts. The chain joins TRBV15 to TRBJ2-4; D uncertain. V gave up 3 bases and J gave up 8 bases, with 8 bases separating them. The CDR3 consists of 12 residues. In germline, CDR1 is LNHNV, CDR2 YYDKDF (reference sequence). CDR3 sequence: CATSRFTDIQYF. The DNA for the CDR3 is TGTGCCACCAGCAGGTTTACGGACATTCAGTACTTC.

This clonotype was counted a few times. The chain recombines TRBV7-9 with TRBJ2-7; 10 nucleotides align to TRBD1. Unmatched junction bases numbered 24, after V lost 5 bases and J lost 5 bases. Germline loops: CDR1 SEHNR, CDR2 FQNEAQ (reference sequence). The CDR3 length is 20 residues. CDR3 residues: CASSPQLGTGDLAVRDEQYF. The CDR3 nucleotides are TGTGCCAGCAGCCCCCAACTCGGGACAGGGGATTTGGCCGTCCGAGACGAGCAGTACTTC.

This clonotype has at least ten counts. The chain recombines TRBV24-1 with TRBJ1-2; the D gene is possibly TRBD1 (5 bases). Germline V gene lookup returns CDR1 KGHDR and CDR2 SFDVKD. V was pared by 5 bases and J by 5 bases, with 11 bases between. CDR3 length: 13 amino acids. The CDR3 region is CATSVGANYGYTF. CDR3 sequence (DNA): TGTGCCACCAGTGTTGGGGCAAATTATGGCTACACCTTC.

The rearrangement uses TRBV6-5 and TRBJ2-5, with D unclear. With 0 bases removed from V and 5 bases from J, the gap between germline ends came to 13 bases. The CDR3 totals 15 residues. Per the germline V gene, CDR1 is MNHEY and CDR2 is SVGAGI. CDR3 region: CASSYSGLLRETQYF. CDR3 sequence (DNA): TGTGCCAGCAGTTACTCGGGCCTTCTTAGGGAGACCCAGTACTTC.

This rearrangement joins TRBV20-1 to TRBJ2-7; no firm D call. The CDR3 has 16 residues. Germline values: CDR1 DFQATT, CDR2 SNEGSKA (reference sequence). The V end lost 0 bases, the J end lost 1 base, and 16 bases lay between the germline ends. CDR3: CSARDPAGGGSYEQYF. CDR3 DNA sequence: TGCAGTGCTAGAGACCCGGCCGGTGGCGGTTCCTACGAGCAGTACTTC.

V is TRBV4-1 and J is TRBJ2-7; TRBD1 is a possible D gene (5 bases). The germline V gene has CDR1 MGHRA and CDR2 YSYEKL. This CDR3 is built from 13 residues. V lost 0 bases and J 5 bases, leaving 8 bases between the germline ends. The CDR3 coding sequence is TGCGCCAGCAGCCAAGAGGGCAGGGACGAGCAGTACTTC. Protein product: CASSQEGRDEQYF.

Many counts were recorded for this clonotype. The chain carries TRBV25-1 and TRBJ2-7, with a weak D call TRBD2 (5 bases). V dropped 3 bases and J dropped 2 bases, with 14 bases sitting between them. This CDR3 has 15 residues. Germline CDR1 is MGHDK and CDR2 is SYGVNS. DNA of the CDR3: TGTGCCAGCAGTGAGGGGAACGGAGGCCCCTACGAGCAGTACTTC. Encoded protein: CASSEGNGGPYEQYF.